This TCR beta chain originates from a study of cytomegalovirus exposure and HLA in healthy donors. Study-wide results and limits: The majority of TCR sequences were rare, yet some public TCRs appeared in many donors. TCR beta chains numbering more than 150 were designated cytomegalovirus-associated.

The PCR ran on 60 Vbeta and 13 Jbeta primers. Assay: immunoSEQ multiplex PCR; the TCRdb copy retains only in-frame clones and omits some. The table records about 220,000 clones, about 77% of them present only once. With regard to this clone: Its target is unknown.

This sequence originates from a woman aged 25 to 39 in good health and CMV-seronegative. The sample comprised PBMCs.

The CDR3 DNA sequence: TGTGCCAGCAGCGCGGAGACAGGGGCGAACACTGAAGCTTTCTTT. Protein sequence: CASSAETGANTEAFF. This rearrangement joins TRBV11-2 to TRBJ1-1, with 8 bases that match TRBD1. The ends lost 5 bases at V and 1 base at J; junction bases unmatched: 6. CDR1 is SGHAT and CDR2 is FQNNGV in the germline V gene. This CDR3 comprises 15 residues.